These T cell receptor beta chains were read from a single sample in a study of T cell repertoires in cytomegalovirus infection. TCRdb used MiXCR to reprocess the reads, holding one entry per CDR3 protein. The repertoire has hundreds of thousands of distinct CDR3 sequences, 30% to 35% of them found once; the top ten carry about 20%. The antigens for these receptors are not known. This sample comprised cultured PBMCs, obtained from culture after CMV antigen stimulation. The receptors originated from a human donor in good health (CMV status not recorded). Some clones in this sample may be carry-over from other donors' samples. CDR3s include the opening cysteine and the closing phenylalanine or tryptophan. The D gene is left open where the match is weak. Part of the rows lack a size; the others show once, few, many or a class for expanded clones.

TGTGCCAGCAGCACCCCCACGGGGTCCGGGGAGCTGTTTTTT | CASSTPTGSGELFF | - | TRBJ2-2 | few | TRBV7-9
TGTGCCAGCAAGAGAGGCTTGGACACCGGGGAGCTGTTTTTT | CASKRGLDTGELFF | - | TRBJ2-2 | few | TRBV6-1
TGTGCCAGCAGCCTAATTGGGGGGTCTGAAGCTTTCTTT | CASSLIGGSEAFF | - | TRBJ1-1 | few | TRBV6-1
TGTGCCAGCAGCTCCGGGGTCCTGGGGAACTATGGCTACACCTTC | CASSSGVLGNYGYTF | - | TRBJ1-2 | few | TRBV12-3/TRBV12-4
TGTGCCAGCAGTAGGACGGCGGCCTCTGGAAACACCATATATTTT | CASSRTAASGNTIYF | - | TRBJ1-3 | - | TRBV12-3/TRBV12-4
TGTGCCAGCTCGCGACAGGGGGGTATGAACACTGAAGCTTTCTTT | CASSRQGGMNTEAFF | TRBD1 | TRBJ1-1 | many | TRBV7-2
TGTGCCAGCAGCTTGAAGACGGTTGGTAATTCACCCCTCCACTTT | CASSLKTVGNSPLHF | - | TRBJ1-6 | many | TRBV7-2
TGTGCCAGCAGCTCTCGACCCGACAATGAGCAGTTCTTC | CASSSRPDNEQFF | - | TRBJ2-1 | many | TRBV7-6
TGTGCCAGCAGTGTTGAGGGGCTTGGATTTACTGAAGCTTTCTTT | CASSVEGLGFTEAFF | - | TRBJ1-1 | once | TRBV2
TGCAGTGCTAGCGAGTACAGGGTGGACACTGAAGCTTTCTTT | CSASEYRVDTEAFF | - | TRBJ1-1 | - | TRBV20-1
TGTGCCAGCACCTCAAGGGACCCTCGTGTAGGGGGACAGTTCTTC | CASTSRDPRVGGQFF | - | TRBJ2-1 | - | TRBV6-2/TRBV6-3
TGTGCCAGCAGCTTCTCTGCGGGGGCACGCACAGATACGCAGTATTTT | CASSFSAGARTDTQYF | - | TRBJ2-3 | once | TRBV5-4
TGTGCCAGCAGCCCTATAGAGGACGGCGAAGCTTTCTTT | CASSPIEDGEAFF | - | TRBJ1-1 | few | TRBV7-8
TGTGCCAGCAACAAAGACTTCTCCTACAATGAGCAGTTCTTC | CASNKDFSYNEQFF | - | TRBJ2-1 | - | TRBV7-9
TGCGCCAGCAGCCAACCCACGGAAACAGCCGCCTATAATTCACCCCTCCACTTT | CASSQPTETAAYNSPLHF | - | TRBJ1-6 | - | TRBV4-1
TGTGCCAGCCAGCGACAGGGTTTAGTTTACGGGGAGCTGTTTTTT | CASQRQGLVYGELFF | TRBD1 | TRBJ2-2 | few | TRBV6-1
TGTGCCAGCAGCGCAGAAGGGGTCCGGGGGGGACCCCTCCACTTT | CASSAEGVRGGPLHF | - | TRBJ1-6 | many | TRBV7-9
TGTGCCAGCAGCAAAAGAGCCGCGTTTGACGAGGCGCTCTCTGGGGCCAACGTCCTGACTTTC | CASSKRAAFDEALSGANVLTF | - | TRBJ2-6 | few | TRBV7-2
TGCAGTGCTAGAGATAGCAGGGGCAACACTGAAGCTTTCTTT | CSARDSRGNTEAFF | - | TRBJ1-1 | - | TRBV20-1
TGTGCCAGCAGCTTAGTAGGGGGAAGAGGCGGAAACACCATATATTTT | CASSLVGGRGGNTIYF | - | TRBJ1-3 | - | TRBV7-2
TGTGCCAGCAGCCGGGGCGGCGGGAGGGCCGGGAATGAGCAGTTCTTC | CASSRGGGRAGNEQFF | TRBD2 | TRBJ2-1 | - | TRBV6-2/TRBV6-3
TGTGCCAGCAGCCCTAGTTCGCGGTCAGATACGCAGTATTTT | CASSPSSRSDTQYF | - | TRBJ2-3 | - | TRBV7-6
TGTGCCAGCACCGTACACCTAGCGGCCCCAAAGGGGTACGAGCAGTACTTC | CASTVHLAAPKGYEQYF | TRBD2 | TRBJ2-7 | few | TRBV6-2/TRBV6-3
TGCGCCAGCAGCCATTGGGACAGGCAGCGGGATGAAGCTTTCTTT | CASSHWDRQRDEAFF | TRBD1 | TRBJ1-1 | - | TRBV4-3
TGTGCCAGCAGCTTGGAGGCGGAAGCAACCGGGGAGCTGTTTTTT | CASSLEAEATGELFF | - | TRBJ2-2 | - | TRBV7-6
TGTGCCACCAGCAGAGCCCGAGACTACAATGAGCAGTTCTTC | CATSRARDYNEQFF | - | TRBJ2-1 | - | TRBV15
TGTGCCAGCAGCCTAGTACTAGCGGGAGTTTACGAGCAGTACTTC | CASSLVLAGVYEQYF | TRBD2 | TRBJ2-7 | - | TRBV7-6
TGTGCCAGCAGCTCGACAGTCCTCTACGAGCAGTACTTC | CASSSTVLYEQYF | - | TRBJ2-7 | - | TRBV7-8
TGTGCCAGCAGCCCCGATGAACCGGGAGCTACTCGGTTTTTT | CASSPDEPGATRFF | - | TRBJ2-2 | - | TRBV7-6
TGTGCCAGCAGCACCAGACTAGCGGAAGAGACCCAGTACTTC | CASSTRLAEETQYF | TRBD2 | TRBJ2-5 | - | TRBV7-2
TGTGCCAGCAGCCCCTTTAGCGGCATCAACAGCAATGAGCAGTTCTTC | CASSPFSGINSNEQFF | - | TRBJ2-1 | - | TRBV9
TGCAGCGTTGACGATAGCTCTGGGGCCAACGTCCTGACTTTC | CSVDDSSGANVLTF | - | TRBJ2-6 | - | TRBV29-1
TGTGCCAGCAGCTTCGTTGGCAGCGCATATGGCTACACCTTC | CASSFVGSAYGYTF | - | TRBJ1-2 | - | TRBV11-2
TGTGCCAGCAGTCGGGACGGACCTTCTGGGGCCAACGTCCTGACTTTC | CASSRDGPSGANVLTF | - | TRBJ2-6 | - | TRBV6-8
TGTGCCAGCAGCTTAAGGGCGTGGACAAACCAAGAGACCCAGTACTTC | CASSLRAWTNQETQYF | - | TRBJ2-5 | many | TRBV7-2
TGTGCCAGCAGACCTAGCGGGGTGGAGACCCAGTACTTC | CASRPSGVETQYF | TRBD2 | TRBJ2-5 | few | TRBV6-2/TRBV6-3
TGTGCCAGCAGCTACGGGGCGGGGTACACTGAAGCTTTCTTT | CASSYGAGYTEAFF | - | TRBJ1-1 | few | TRBV6-1
TGTGCCAGCACTTATAAGTGGGAGCAGTACTTC | CASTYKWEQYF | - | TRBJ2-7 | - | TRBV6-2/TRBV6-3
TGTGCCATCTGGGGGACAGACCTTAGCACAGATACGCAGTATTTT | CAIWGTDLSTDTQYF | TRBD1 | TRBJ2-3 | - | TRBV10-3
TGTGCCAGCAGCTTGGCCGTCATGGTAGGCTACACCTTC | CASSLAVMVGYTF | - | TRBJ1-2 | - | TRBV7-2
TGTGCCAGCAGCTCCGGAGGACCTGGGTATGGCTACACCTTC | CASSSGGPGYGYTF | - | TRBJ1-2 | - | TRBV11-2
TGTGCCAGCAGCCCTCAGGGGACCTATGGCTACACCTTC | CASSPQGTYGYTF | - | TRBJ1-2 | many | TRBV7-2